These 4 T cell receptor beta chains were all obtained from the same sample, sequenced in a study of metastatic and nonmetastatic thyroid tumors. Nobody among the patients had been given any treatment before thyroid surgery. MiXCR reprocessed the PCR reads for TCRdb. The data contain about 28,000 clones, 23% of them singletons. The sample taken for sequencing was blood. These receptors originate from a female donor with papillary thyroid cancer or a benign thyroid nodule (not recorded which). Some clones in this sample may be carry-over from other donors' samples.

This clone is medium-sized by share. The identical CDR3 is also encoded by other nucleotide sequences in the sample. The V call is TRBV2, the J call TRBJ2-7; 8 positions agree with TRBD2. V lost 2 bases to trimming and J lost 3 bases; unmatched junction nucleotides: 6. CDR3 length equals 15 residues. The germline CDR1 and CDR2 sequences are SNHLY and FYNNEI. The CDR3 protein is CASSERGRSLYEQYF. The CDR3 nucleotides read TGTGCCAGCAGTGAACGCGGGAGGTCCCTCTACGAGCAGTACTTC.

There are many counts of this clone. J is TRBJ2-6 and V is TRBV20-1, with D unclear. Germline CDR1 DFQATT, CDR2 SNEGSKA (reference sequence). CDR3 length: 14 amino acids. The CDR3 here is CSPLHLSGANVLTF. The CDR3 region has the DNA TGCAGCCCACTCCACCTCTCTGGGGCCAACGTCCTGACTTTC.

By share, this clone ranks as medium-sized (0.01 to 0.1%). The rearrangement uses TRBV6-1 and TRBJ1-3; 9 nucleotides agree with TRBD1. The CDR3 spans 16 residues. The trim removed 4 bases at V and 2 bases at J, leaving 6 bases unmatched. Per the germline V gene, CDR1 is MNHNS and CDR2 is SASEGT. In DNA form, the CDR3 reads TGTGCCAGCAGTGCAGGACAGGGGAGGGCTGGAAACACCATATATTTT. It specifies CASSAGQGRAGNTIYF.

This clone was observed many times. This could be a read error, since a much larger clone is one nucleotide away. CDR3 DNA: TGTGCCAGCAGTGAGGCCGCGGGACTTACTGAAGCTTTCTTT. This gives the protein CASSEAAGLTEAFF. The rearrangement links TRBV28 to TRBJ1-1, with D possibly being TRBD1 (5 bases). V lost 5 bases and J 5 bases, leaving 15 bases between the germline ends. The CDR3 loop spans 14 amino acids. The V gene's germline CDR1 is MDHEN and CDR2 SYDVKM.